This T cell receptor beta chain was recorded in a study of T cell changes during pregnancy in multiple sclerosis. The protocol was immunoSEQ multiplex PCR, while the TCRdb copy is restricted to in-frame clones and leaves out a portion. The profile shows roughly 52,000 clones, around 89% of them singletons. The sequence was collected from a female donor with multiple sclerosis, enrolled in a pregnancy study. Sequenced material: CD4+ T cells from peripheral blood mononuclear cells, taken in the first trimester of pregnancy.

Written as DNA, the CDR3 is TGCGCCAGCAGCCAAGAACGGGACAGGGTGAGGGATACGCAGTATTTT. Its translation is CASSQERDRVRDTQYF. This rearrangement joins TRBV4-1 to TRBJ2-3, with 9 bases lining up with TRBD1. Germline CDR1 reads MGHRA; CDR2 reads YSYEKL. The CDR3 loop spans 16 amino acids. Unmatched junction bases numbered 7, after V lost 0 bases and J lost 6 bases.